These 15 T cell receptor beta chains were all obtained from the same sample, sequenced in a study of T cell changes during pregnancy in multiple sclerosis. Using immunoSEQ multiplex PCR, the repertoire was profiled, and TCRdb retains in-frame clones only, with some absent. The sample shows 60,000 to 65,000 clones, 92% of them seen only once. Sequences were derived from peripheral blood, sampled in the second trimester of pregnancy. The receptor source for this set is a female donor in good health, enrolled as a control in a pregnancy study.

The chain joins TRBV28 to TRBJ2-1; TRBD2 matches at 9 bases. CDR3 length equals 15 residues. J was trimmed by 9 bases and V by 5 bases; bases with no gene match: 11. The V gene's germline CDR1 is MDHEN and CDR2 SYDVKM. In nucleotides, the CDR3 is TGTGCCAGCAGTCTTAGCGGGAGCGTCAGGCCTGAGCAGTTCTTC. Encoded protein: CASSLSGSVRPEQFF. Full variable domain (outside the CDR3, taken from reference TRBV28 and TRBJ2-1): DVKVTQSSRYLVKRTGEKVFLECVQDMDHENMFWYRQDPGLGLRLIYFSYDVKMKEKGDIPEGYSVSREKKERFSLILESASTNQTSMYLCASSLSGSVRPEQFFGPGTRLTVL.

The chain employs TRBV5-1 and TRBJ1-1; D may be TRBD1 (5 bases). Germline values: CDR1 SGHRS, CDR2 YFSETQ. V lost 0 bases to trimming and J lost 1 base, with 10 bases between them. CDR3 length: 15 residues. The CDR3 here is CASSLATGQNTEAFF. The CDR3 region has the DNA TGCGCCAGCAGCTTGGCTACAGGCCAGAACACTGAAGCTTTCTTT.

The rearrangement joins TRBV19 to TRBJ2-1; TRBD1 agrees at 8 bases. The V segment lost 8 bases and the J segment 7 bases; nucleotides outside the gene matches: 4. CDR1 LNHDA and CDR2 SQIVND come from the germline V gene (reference sequence). CDR3 length: 12 amino acids. CDR3 region: CASWDRTNEQFF. The CDR3 DNA reads TGTGCCAGTTGGGACAGGACGAATGAGCAGTTCTTC.

The CDR3 spells CASSPRQGLGETQYF. CDR3 nucleotides: TGTGCCAGCAGCCCGCGACAGGGTTTGGGAGAGACCCAGTACTTC. The chain combines TRBV7-9 with TRBJ2-5; the match to TRBD1 covers 7 bases. The germline V gene has CDR1 SEHNR and CDR2 FQNEAQ (reference sequence). Trimming removed 5 bases from V and 4 bases from J; junction bases left unmatched: 10. This CDR3 is 15 amino acids long.

V gene TRBV7-8 combines with J gene TRBJ1-1; 8 bases match TRBD1. Germline CDR1 and CDR2: SGHVS and FQNEAQ. J was trimmed by 10 bases and V by 4 bases; bases with no gene match: 2. The CDR3 contains 11 residues. CDR3 protein: CASSSDRGAFF. As DNA, the CDR3 is TGTGCCAGCAGCTCCGACAGGGGAGCTTTCTTT.

This chain connects TRBV4-2 to TRBJ2-6, with no clear D. Between the trimmed V and J ends, which lost 0 bases and 0 bases, there was a span of 6 bases. This CDR3 contains 16 residues. Germline V gene sequence: CDR1 LGHNA, CDR2 YNFKEQ. The CDR3 DNA is TGTGCCAGCAGCCAAGATGGGCACTCTGGGGCCAACGTCCTGACTTTC. Translating it yields CASSQDGHSGANVLTF.

The chain combines TRBV4-3 with TRBJ2-3; 10 bases align to TRBD2. J gave up 4 bases and V 1 base, and 8 bases lay outside the gene matches. The CDR3 extends over 17 amino acids. Germline V lookup: CDR1 LGHNA, CDR2 YSLEER. CDR3: CASSQVASGSSADTQYF. The CDR3 DNA reads as TGCGCCAGCAGCCAAGTGGCTAGCGGGAGCTCCGCAGATACGCAGTATTTT.

The genes are TRBV15 and TRBJ2-1, with no clear D. Trimming took off 0 bases at V and 5 bases at J, with 11 bases between the two ends. CDR1 LNHNV and CDR2 YYDKDF come from the germline V gene (reference sequence). This CDR3 spans 15 amino acids. CDR3 sequence (DNA): TGTGCCACCAGCAGAGAAGCTACTATTGACAATGAGCAGTTCTTC. Translated: CATSREATIDNEQFF.

For this clone: One end of the junction does not line up with germline, which may come from a read error. V gene TRBV9 combines with J gene TRBJ1-4, with TRBD1 identical over 8 bases. The CDR3 length is 11 residues. Germline assignment: CDR1 SGDLS and CDR2 YYNGEE. The CDR3 reads CASSVIRDRSF. As DNA, the CDR3 is TGTGCCAGCAGCGTAATTAGGGACAGGAGTTTT. Together with reference TRBV9 and TRBJ1-4, the CDR3 gives the full variable domain: DSGVTQTPKHLITATGQRVTLRCSPRSGDLSVYWYQQSLDQGLQFLIQYYNGEERAKGNILERFSAQQFPDLHSELNLSSLELGDSALYFCASSVIRDRSFGSGTQLSVL.

The genes are TRBV4-3 and TRBJ2-4, with D perhaps TRBD1 (5 bases). Germline CDR1 and CDR2: LGHNA and YSLEER. Trimming shortened V by 0 bases and J by 0 bases, and 12 bases separated the two germline ends. The CDR3 loop spans 17 amino acids. The CDR3: CASSQEPGMRAKNIQYF. DNA of the CDR3: TGCGCCAGCAGCCAAGAACCAGGGATGAGAGCCAAAAACATTCAGTACTTC.

The chain links TRBV2 to TRBJ2-7; 7 bases match TRBD1. The V gene end was trimmed by 5 bases and the J gene end by 3 bases; junction bases not matched to a gene: 7. The CDR3 is 14 residues long. The germline V gene has CDR1 SNHLY and CDR2 FYNNEI. In DNA form, the CDR3 reads TGTGCCAGCAGTCCGACAGGGATCAGCTACGAGCAGTACTTC. Its translation is CASSPTGISYEQYF.

The chain couples TRBV7-2 to TRBJ2-5; perhaps TRBD2 as D (6 bases). From germline, CDR1 is SGHTA and CDR2 FQGNSA. The CDR3 sequence is 14 residues long. V dropped 5 bases and J dropped 2 bases, with 12 bases sitting between them. CDR3 in DNA: TGTGCCAGCAGCCCGGGACTTATTCAAGAGACCCAGTACTTC. This translates into CASSPGLIQETQYF. Full variable domain (rest looked up from reference TRBV7-2 and TRBJ2-5): GAGVSQSPSNKVTEKGKDVELRCDPISGHTALYWYRQSLGQGLEFLIYFQGNSAPDKSGLPSDRFSAERTGGSVSTLTIQRTQQEDSAVYLCASSPGLIQETQYFGPGTRLLVL.

The chain uses TRBV30 and TRBJ1-1; D gene ambiguous. Trimming shortened V by 2 bases and J by 8 bases, and 12 bases separated the two germline ends. The V gene's germline CDR1 is GTSNPN and CDR2 SVGIG (reference sequence). The CDR3 consists of 12 residues. The CDR3 reads CAWSLTGGEAFF. The CDR3 DNA sequence: TGTGCCTGGAGTCTTACGGGAGGGGAAGCTTTCTTT.

V gene TRBV18 combines with J gene TRBJ2-3; 10 nucleotides align to TRBD2. CDR3 length equals 15 residues. The ends lost 3 bases at V and 5 bases at J; junction bases unmatched: 5. Germline CDR1 reads KGHSH; CDR2 reads LQKENI. As DNA, the CDR3 is TGTGCCAGCTCACCGGGACCTAGCGGGAGAGATACGCAGTATTTT. Translated: CASSPGPSGRDTQYF.

This chain links TRBV7-9 with TRBJ2-3; 11 nucleotides align to TRBD2. Per germline, CDR1 SEHNR and CDR2 FQNEAQ (reference sequence). V lost 1 base, J lost 1 base, and 1 base stayed unmatched. The CDR3 has 16 amino acids. CDR3 region: CASSLGLAGRTDTQYF. CDR3 sequence (DNA): TGTGCCAGCAGCTTAGGACTAGCGGGACGCACAGATACGCAGTATTTT.